This T cell receptor (beta chain) was sequenced in a study of T-cell reconstitution after alpha-beta-depleted transplantation in children. This clonotype was found many times. Researchers prepared the TCRbeta library using unique molecular identifiers, the study reports. Via MiXCR, TCRdb re-called the PCR reads, giving one row per CDR3 protein. The top ten hold about 6% of the sample, which has over 400,000 distinct CDR3 sequences, about 12% seen once. V was trimmed by 5 bases and J by 7 bases, leaving 18 bases between them. Germline assignment: CDR1 SGHTA and CDR2 FQGNSA. The CDR3 totals 15 residues.

The specimen was PBMCs from the stem cell graft donor, collected from the stem cell graft. This chain links TRBV7-2 with TRBJ2-1; weak D call: TRBD2 (6 bases). The sequence was collected from a human donor who donated a stem cell graft to a child with combined immunodeficiency. The CDR3 region is CASSNSPGVSNEQFF. The CDR3 region has the DNA TGTGCCAGCAGCAATTCCCCGGGGGTTTCAAATGAGCAGTTCTTC.